Following are 19 T cell receptor beta chains from one sample sequenced in a study of shared clonotypes between healthy human individuals. Here immunoSEQ multiplex PCR was the method, and the copy in TCRdb shows in-frame clones only, minus some. The data show 1 million to 1.2 million clones, 60% to 80% seen once. Material for sequencing was memory CD4+ T cells from PBMCs. Subset given: CD45RA-negative fraction. These receptors were obtained from a man aged 18 to 29 in good health. Some clones in this sample may be carry-over from other donors' samples.

The chain links TRBV6-1 to TRBJ2-2; D perhaps matches TRBD1 (6 bases). Trimming took off 6 bases at V and 7 bases at J, with 15 bases between the two ends. The CDR3 is made up of 14 amino acids. Looked up from germline, CDR1 is MNHNS and CDR2 is SASEGT. The CDR3 protein is CASSLQGVYGELFF. In DNA form, the CDR3 reads TGTGCCAGCAGCCTACAGGGAGTATACGGGGAGCTGTTTTTT.

This clone was counted at least ten times. The chain uses TRBV28 and TRBJ1-2, with D possibly matching TRBD1 (5 bases). Trimming took 3 bases from V and 8 from J, leaving 10 bases between them. This CDR3 has 12 residues. Germline V gene sequence: CDR1 MDHEN, CDR2 SYDVKM. Written as DNA, the CDR3 is TGTGCCAGCAGTTTCCAGACAGAGGGCTACACCTTC. Its translation: CASSFQTEGYTF.

There are a few counts of this clone. V and J are TRBV5-4 and TRBJ1-2, with 8 nucleotides matching TRBD1. The CDR3 consists of 13 residues. From germline, CDR1 is SGHNT and CDR2 YYREEE (reference sequence). J was trimmed by 8 bases and V by 5 bases; bases with no gene match: 8. CDR3 loop: CASRRTGGGGYTF. The CDR3 DNA reads as TGTGCCAGCAGACGAACAGGGGGAGGAGGCTACACCTTC.

The rearrangement links TRBV28 to TRBJ2-7, with 7 nucleotides matching TRBD1. The V gene end was trimmed by 6 bases and the J gene end by 0 bases; junction bases not matched to a gene: 8. The CDR3 has 15 amino acids. Germline loops: CDR1 MDHEN, CDR2 SYDVKM. CDR3 nucleotides: TGTGCCAGCAGGACGAAGGACAGGAGCTCCTACGAGCAGTACTTC. It is translated as CASRTKDRSSYEQYF.

J is TRBJ1-4 and V is TRBV28, with TRBD1 identical over 7 bases. The CDR3 has 16 residues. The junction had 5 bases not matched to a gene; V was cut back by 4 bases and J by 0 bases. Germline V gene lookup returns CDR1 MDHEN and CDR2 SYDVKM. The CDR3 region is CASSSRQGSTNEKLFF. The CDR3 DNA follows: TGTGCCAGCAGTTCCCGACAGGGTTCAACTAATGAAAAACTGTTTTTT.

V usage is TRBV5-4 and J usage is TRBJ2-7, with D possibly being TRBD1 (5 bases). This CDR3 has 18 amino acids. The V end lost 4 bases, the J end lost 0 bases, and 23 bases lay between the germline ends. The germline V gene has CDR1 SGHNT and CDR2 YYREEE (reference sequence). For the CDR3, the DNA is TGTGCCAGCAGCGACGCGCATATGCAGGGTTTCCCCTCCTACGAGCAGTACTTC. This sequence encodes CASSDAHMQGFPSYEQYF.

The chain employs TRBV19 and TRBJ2-4, with 9 bases identical to TRBD1. V lost 5 bases to trimming and J lost 7 bases; unmatched junction nucleotides: 6. CDR3 length: 14 residues. The germline V gene has CDR1 LNHDA and CDR2 SQIVND (reference sequence). The CDR3 spells CASSLGTGMNIQYF. DNA for the CDR3: TGTGCCAGTAGTCTAGGGACAGGGATGAACATTCAGTACTTC.

The chain joins TRBV6-6 to TRBJ1-2; 11 bases map to TRBD1. CDR1 is MNHNY and CDR2 is SVGAGI in the germline V gene (reference sequence). Germline trimming cut 6 bases from V and 0 bases from J; bases unmatched to any gene: 6. The CDR3 contains 16 residues. The CDR3 here is CASSPLGQGANYGYTF. The CDR3, as DNA: TGTGCCAGCAGCCCACTGGGACAGGGGGCTAACTATGGCTACACCTTC.

The chain has TRBV19 and TRBJ1-1, with D possibly being TRBD1 (6 bases). This CDR3 is 14 amino acids long. Between the trimmed V and J ends, which lost 5 bases and 4 bases, there was a span of 14 bases. Germline assignment: CDR1 LNHDA and CDR2 SQIVND (reference sequence). CDR3 residues: CASSYPGHGTEAFF. Written as DNA, the CDR3 is TGTGCCAGTAGTTATCCGGGACACGGCACTGAAGCTTTCTTT.

V and J are TRBV30 and TRBJ1-3; no reliable D call. This CDR3 region has 15 residues. V was trimmed by 0 bases and J by 0 bases, leaving 9 bases between them. CDR1 GTSNPN and CDR2 SVGIG come from the germline V gene (reference sequence). The CDR3 sequence is CAWSVLGNSGNTIYF. In DNA, the CDR3 is TGTGCCTGGAGTGTACTAGGGAACTCTGGAAACACCATATATTTT.

Here the CDR3 reads CASSLLQGDYGYTF. In DNA form, the CDR3 reads TGTGCCAGCAGCTTATTACAGGGCGACTATGGCTACACCTTC. This sequence joins TRBV5-8 and TRBJ1-2; TRBD1 is a possible D gene (6 bases). Germline V lookup: CDR1 SGHTS, CDR2 YDEGEE. The CDR3 runs to 14 residues. V was pared by 2 bases and J by 3 bases, with 11 bases between.

The chain recombines TRBV19 with TRBJ2-1, with TRBD2 identical over 7 bases. The CDR3 runs 17 residues. Germline V CDR1 and CDR2: LNHDA, SQIVND (reference sequence). With V trimmed by 5 bases and J by 2 bases, 12 bases remained unmatched. CDR3 region: CASSPRTRRSPYNEQFF. The CDR3 region has the DNA TGTGCCAGTAGTCCCCGGACTAGAAGGTCGCCCTACAATGAGCAGTTCTTC.

This chain connects TRBV7-2 to TRBJ2-4, with 7 positions matching TRBD1. The CDR3 is 15 amino acids. The germline V gene encodes CDR1 SGHTA and CDR2 FQGNSA. J was trimmed by 2 bases and V by 5 bases; bases with no gene match: 6. In DNA, the CDR3 is TGTGCCAGCAGCCCGCTGACAGGGACCAAAAACATTCAGTACTTC. Encoded protein: CASSPLTGTKNIQYF. Supplemented by reference TRBV7-2 and TRBJ2-4, the full variable domain reads GAGVSQSPSNKVTEKGKDVELRCDPISGHTALYWYRQSLGQGLEFLIYFQGNSAPDKSGLPSDRFSAERTGGSVSTLTIQRTQQEDSAVYLCASSPLTGTKNIQYFGAGTRLSVL.

This chain links TRBV5-1 with TRBJ2-3; possibly TRBD1 for D (5 bases). This CDR3 has 16 residues. The V end was cut by 0 bases, the J end by 1 base, with 12 bases between. Germline assignment: CDR1 SGHRS and CDR2 YFSETQ. The DNA of the CDR3 is TGCGCCAGCAGCTTGGATCGGCGGACACGCACAGATACGCAGTATTTT. It encodes CASSLDRRTRTDTQYF.

This chain connects TRBV30 to TRBJ1-3; D is ambiguous. From germline, CDR1 is GTSNPN and CDR2 SVGIG (reference sequence). The CDR3 has 12 amino acids. Trimming shortened V by 4 bases and J by 0 bases, and 4 bases separated the two germline ends. For the CDR3, the DNA is TGTGCCTGGACCAGCTCTGGAAACACCATATATTTT. Protein product: CAWTSSGNTIYF.

The chain uses TRBV28 and TRBJ2-5; D gene uncertain. The V end lost 5 bases, the J end lost 3 bases, and 13 bases lay between the germline ends. Germline CDR1 and CDR2: MDHEN and SYDVKM. This CDR3 comprises 14 residues. The CDR3 loop is CASSGGSTKETQYF. As DNA, the CDR3 is TGTGCCAGCAGTGGCGGAAGTACGAAAGAGACCCAGTACTTC.

V gene TRBV19 combines with J gene TRBJ1-5, with a possible D match to TRBD1 (5 bases). V gave up 3 bases and J gave up 11 bases, with 17 bases separating them. Germline values: CDR1 LNHDA, CDR2 SQIVND (reference sequence). The CDR3 is 14 residues long. DNA of the CDR3: TGTGCCAGTAGTATTGATGGGGGGTTGGGAGCCCAGCATTTT. Translation: CASSIDGGLGAQHF.

The gene calls are TRBV6-6 and TRBJ2-5, with D perhaps matching TRBD1 or TRBD2 (5 bases each). V lost 2 bases to trimming and J lost 7 bases, with 8 bases between them. Germline lookup yields CDR1 MNHNY and CDR2 SVGAGI (reference sequence). CDR3 length: 12 residues. CDR3 residues: CASSYERGTQYF. In DNA, the CDR3 is TGTGCCAGCAGTTACGAGAGGGGGACCCAGTACTTC.

V and J are TRBV7-3 and TRBJ2-1, with 7 bases lining up with TRBD2. Germline V gives CDR1 SGHTA, CDR2 FQGTGA. This CDR3 comprises 13 residues. With V trimmed by 5 bases and J by 7 bases, 5 bases remained unmatched. The DNA of the CDR3 is TGTGCCAGCAGCCCTTCAGCGGGAAATGAGCAGTTCTTC. Translating gives CASSPSAGNEQFF. Looking up the rest from reference TRBV7-3 and TRBJ2-1 gives the full variable domain: GAGVSQTPSNKVTEKGKYVELRCDPISGHTALYWYRQSLGQGPEFLIYFQGTGAADDSGLPNDRFFAVRPEGSVSTLKIQRTERGDSAVYLCASSPSAGNEQFFGPGTRLTVL.